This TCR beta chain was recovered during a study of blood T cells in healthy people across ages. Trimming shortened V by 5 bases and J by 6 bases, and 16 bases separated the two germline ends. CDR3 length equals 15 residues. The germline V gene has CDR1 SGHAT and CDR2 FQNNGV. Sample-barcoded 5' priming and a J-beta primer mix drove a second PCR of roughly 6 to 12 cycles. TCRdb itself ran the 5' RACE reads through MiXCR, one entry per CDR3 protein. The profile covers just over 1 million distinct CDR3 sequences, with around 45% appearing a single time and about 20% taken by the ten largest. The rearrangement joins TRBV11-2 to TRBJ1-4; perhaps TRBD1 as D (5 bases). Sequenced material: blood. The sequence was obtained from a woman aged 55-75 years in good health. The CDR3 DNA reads TGTGCCAGCAGCCCCGAGGTGGAGGGGTATGAAAAACTGTTTTTT. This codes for CASSPEVEGYEKLFF. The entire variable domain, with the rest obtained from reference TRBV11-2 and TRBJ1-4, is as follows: EAGVAQSPRYKIIEKRQSVAFWCNPISGHATLYWYQQILGQGPKLLIQFQNNGVVDDSQLPKDRFSAERLKGVDSTLKIQPAKLEDSAVYLCASSPEVEGYEKLFFGSGTQLSVL.